A selection of T cell receptor beta chains follows, all from one sample in a study of T cell changes during pregnancy in multiple sclerosis. The data were produced by immunoSEQ multiplex PCR, yet TCRdb's version contains in-frame clones alone and is incomplete. This table holds about 14,000 clones, about 90% found once. The sequences come from CD8+ T cells from peripheral blood mononuclear cells, collected in the first trimester of pregnancy. The receptors here all came from a female donor with multiple sclerosis, enrolled in a pregnancy study. Each CDR3 is given with its conserved first and last residue. The order of the fields is V gene, clone size, J gene, CDR3 protein. The size entry is marked missing in some rows and otherwise reads once, few, many or a size class.

V gene: TRBV5-6
clone size: NA
J gene: TRBJ2-3
CDR3 protein: CASSSSGGAGDTQYF

V gene: TRBV15
clone size: NA
J gene: TRBJ2-5
CDR3 protein: CATSRVGLATETQYF

V gene: TRBV6-1
clone size: NA
J gene: TRBJ2-6
CDR3 protein: CASSVLDSSGANVLTF

V gene: TRBV25-1
clone size: NA
J gene: TRBJ1-1
CDR3 protein: CASRLGGTEAFF

V gene: TRBV6-1
clone size: NA
J gene: TRBJ1-4
CDR3 protein: CASRAGNEKLFF

V gene: TRBV9
clone size: NA
J gene: TRBJ1-2
CDR3 protein: CASSVQQGVDGYTF

V gene: TRBV18
clone size: few
J gene: TRBJ2-5
CDR3 protein: CASSPPNWGGTQYF

V gene: TRBV7-8
clone size: NA
J gene: TRBJ1-5
CDR3 protein: CASSLGRGPDQPQHF

V gene: TRBV5-1
clone size: NA
J gene: TRBJ1-1
CDR3 protein: CASSQGDGDVGEAFF

V gene: TRBV6-6
clone size: NA
J gene: TRBJ1-2
CDR3 protein: CASSYTLTGDIYGYTF

V gene: TRBV6-4
clone size: NA
J gene: TRBJ2-3
CDR3 protein: CASSDSTSGGASTQYF

V gene: TRBV4-3
clone size: NA
J gene: TRBJ1-2
CDR3 protein: CASSQEGQEGWDGYTF

V gene: TRBV4-1
clone size: NA
J gene: TRBJ2-7
CDR3 protein: CASSQADSPSYEQYF

V gene: TRBV10-3
clone size: NA
J gene: TRBJ2-5
CDR3 protein: CAISEEVGGPLETQYF

V gene: TRBV9
clone size: once
J gene: TRBJ2-7
CDR3 protein: CASSLSPGQSSYEQYF

V gene: TRBV9
clone size: NA
J gene: TRBJ1-1
CDR3 protein: CASSVGALNTEAFF

V gene: TRBV27
clone size: NA
J gene: TRBJ1-2
CDR3 protein: CASSSEGSYYGYTF

V gene: TRBV30
clone size: NA
J gene: TRBJ1-5
CDR3 protein: CAWSRYRGPGQPQHF

V gene: TRBV7-2
clone size: NA
J gene: TRBJ2-7
CDR3 protein: CASSSTSGGTYEQYF

V gene: TRBV5-6
clone size: once
J gene: TRBJ1-5
CDR3 protein: CASSLKAGGLNQPQHF

V gene: TRBV7-8
clone size: once
J gene: TRBJ2-7
CDR3 protein: CASSFFWDNEQYF

V gene: TRBV23-1
clone size: NA
J gene: TRBJ1-6
CDR3 protein: CASSQSRDRTAPLHF

V gene: TRBV4-1
clone size: NA
J gene: TRBJ1-2
CDR3 protein: CASSRTGQGLIYGYTF

V gene: TRBV29-1
clone size: NA
J gene: TRBJ1-2
CDR3 protein: CSVEGPLSHAHYGYTF

V gene: TRBV4-1
clone size: NA
J gene: TRBJ2-1
CDR3 protein: CASSHAGGNEQFF

V gene: TRBV5-6
clone size: NA
J gene: TRBJ2-1
CDR3 protein: CASSRPHRGLPDEQFF

V gene: TRBV7-2
clone size: NA
J gene: TRBJ2-1
CDR3 protein: CASSFGPPGGEQFF

V gene: TRBV28
clone size: NA
J gene: TRBJ1-5
CDR3 protein: CASSLYSGLNQPQHF

V gene: TRBV5-4
clone size: NA
J gene: TRBJ2-5
CDR3 protein: CASSLDFEETQYF

V gene: TRBV7-9
clone size: NA
J gene: TRBJ1-2
CDR3 protein: CASSFLRTGGPYGYTF

V gene: TRBV4-1
clone size: NA
J gene: TRBJ1-1
CDR3 protein: CASSQERSTEAFF

V gene: TRBV9
clone size: NA
J gene: TRBJ1-2
CDR3 protein: CASSLRTGEFDGYTF

V gene: TRBV11-2
clone size: NA
J gene: TRBJ1-6
CDR3 protein: CASSPIGTRVYNSPLHF

V gene: TRBV7-9
clone size: NA
J gene: TRBJ2-7
CDR3 protein: CASSLGPDTLYF

V gene: TRBV7-9
clone size: NA
J gene: TRBJ2-7
CDR3 protein: CASSLAWIAGAPDEQYF

V gene: TRBV12-5
clone size: NA
J gene: TRBJ1-2
CDR3 protein: CASGNWGQTGLYGYTF

V gene: TRBV19
clone size: once
J gene: TRBJ1-5
CDR3 protein: CASSENTENQPQHF

V gene: TRBV27
clone size: NA
J gene: TRBJ2-6
CDR3 protein: CASSPLDSLSGANVLTF

V gene: TRBV19
clone size: NA
J gene: TRBJ1-5
CDR3 protein: CASSRTPYSNQPQHF

V gene: TRBV6-1
clone size: NA
J gene: TRBJ1-4
CDR3 protein: CASSEPDRVEKLFF